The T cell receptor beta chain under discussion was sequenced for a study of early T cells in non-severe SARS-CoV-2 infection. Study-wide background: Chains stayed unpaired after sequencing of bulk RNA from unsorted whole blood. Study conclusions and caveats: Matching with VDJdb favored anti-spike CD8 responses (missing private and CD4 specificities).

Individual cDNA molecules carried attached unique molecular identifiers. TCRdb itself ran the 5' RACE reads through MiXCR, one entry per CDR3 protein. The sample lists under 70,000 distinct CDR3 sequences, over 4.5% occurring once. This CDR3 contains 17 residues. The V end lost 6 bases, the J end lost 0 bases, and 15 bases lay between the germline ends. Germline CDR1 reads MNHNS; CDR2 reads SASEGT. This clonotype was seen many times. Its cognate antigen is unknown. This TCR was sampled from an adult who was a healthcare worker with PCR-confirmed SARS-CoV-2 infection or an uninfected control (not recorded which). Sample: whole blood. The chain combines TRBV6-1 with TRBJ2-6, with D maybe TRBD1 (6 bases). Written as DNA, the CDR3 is TGTGCCAGCAGCTACATGACAGGCATCTCTGGGGCCAACGTCCTGACTTTC. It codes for CASSYMTGISGANVLTF.